The 29 T cell receptor beta chains listed next were all sequenced from one sample in a study of CD8 T cells in Susac syndrome (dated by TCRdb to the late 2010s). Receptor libraries were prepared by the immunoSEQ multiplex PCR assay. RNA was extracted with the RNeasy kit and roughly 0.45 to 1 ug was reverse transcribed using random hexamers. Through fastp at Q25 and MiXCR, TCRdb rebuilt clones from the public reads, retaining in-frame beta chains. Duplicate CDR3 protein sequences are folded into a single record with the most common DNA and genes. This sample comprises some 130,000 distinct CDR3 sequences, around 94% of them detected only once. The ten biggest clones cover approximately 0.13% of the sample. Sequences were obtained from CD4+ T cells from PBMCs. These receptors were obtained from a human donor with multiple sclerosis.

Written as DNA, the CDR3 is TGTGCCAGCAGCTTAGGCACGGTTGCAGAGACCCAGTACTTC. Protein product: CASSLGTVAETQYF. The J gene is TRBJ2-5, the V gene TRBV7-9; D is uncertain. The CDR3 covers 14 residues. Trimming removed 1 base from V and 4 bases from J, with 10 bases in between. Germline V gene sequence: CDR1 SEHNR, CDR2 FQNEAQ (reference sequence). Supplemented by reference TRBV7-9 and TRBJ2-5, the full variable domain reads DTGVSQNPRHKITKRGQNVTFRCDPISEHNRLYWYRQTLGQGPEFLTYFQNEAQLEKSRLLSDRFSAERPKGSFSTLEIQRTEQGDSAMYLCASSLGTVAETQYFGPGTRLLVL.

The chain is built from TRBV12-3 or TRBV12-4 and TRBJ2-2; 9 bases are a match to TRBD1. There are 18 residues in the CDR3. V was clipped by 5 bases and J by 6 bases; unmatched bases: 16. Here the CDR3 reads CASSLEKSGTGIAGELFF. CDR3 nucleotides: TGTGCCAGCAGTCTTGAAAAGTCGGGGACAGGGATCGCCGGGGAGCTGTTTTTT.

The V and J genes are TRBV20-1 and TRBJ2-2, with a possible D match to TRBD2 (7 bases). This CDR3 has 13 amino acids. The V end lost 6 bases, the J end lost 0 bases, and 8 bases lay between the germline ends. Per germline, CDR1 DFQATT and CDR2 SNEGSKA (reference sequence). The CDR3 sequence is CSAGGANTGELFF. CDR3 in DNA: TGCAGTGCAGGGGGGGCGAACACCGGGGAGCTGTTTTTT.

This chain links TRBV7-9 with TRBJ2-5; D not certain. Germline V gene sequence: CDR1 SEHNR, CDR2 FQNEAQ (reference sequence). CDR3 size: 12 residues. V lost 5 bases and J 5 bases, leaving 9 bases between the germline ends. The CDR3 DNA reads TGTGCCAGCAGCCCCTCTTGGGAGACCCAGTACTTC. It codes for CASSPSWETQYF.

The V and J genes are TRBV7-9 and TRBJ2-7, with D uncertain. Germline V gene data show CDR1 as SEHNR and CDR2 as FQNEAQ (reference sequence). Trimming took off 5 bases at V and 6 bases at J, with 17 bases between the two ends. CDR3 length equals 14 residues. The CDR3 loop is CASSEMAKGSEQYF. The CDR3 DNA reads TGTGCCAGCAGCGAGATGGCGAAAGGCAGCGAGCAGTACTTC. Full variable domain (remainder filled in from reference TRBV7-9 and TRBJ2-7): DTGVSQNPRHKITKRGQNVTFRCDPISEHNRLYWYRQTLGQGPEFLTYFQNEAQLEKSRLLSDRFSAERPKGSFSTLEIQRTEQGDSAMYLCASSEMAKGSEQYFGPGTRLTVT.

This chain connects TRBV4-1 to TRBJ2-2, with 8 bases fitting TRBD2. V shed 4 bases, J shed 1 base, and the junction held 8 bases outside the gene matches. Per germline, CDR1 MGHRA and CDR2 YSYEKL. The CDR3 extends over 17 amino acids. In DNA, the CDR3 is TGCGCCAGCAGCCTTCAGGGGCGGGGGGTGAACACCGGGGAGCTGTTTTTT. This sequence encodes CASSLQGRGVNTGELFF.

The chain links TRBV6-1 to TRBJ1-6; 7 bases are a match to TRBD1. The CDR3 is 16 amino acids. Trimming cost V 6 bases and J 5 bases; bases outside gene matches: 10. The germline V gene encodes CDR1 MNHNS and CDR2 SASEGT. Here the CDR3 DNA reads TGTGCCAGCAGAAAAGGATACGACAGGGATAATTCACCCCTCCACTTT. Its protein product is CASRKGYDRDNSPLHF.

The chain combines TRBV12-3 or TRBV12-4 with TRBJ1-2; D perhaps matches TRBD1 (5 bases). The CDR3 runs to 14 residues. Trimming pared 6 bases from V and 3 bases from J, leaving 14 bases between. CDR3 in DNA: TGTGCCAGCAGACCACCTGGGGCGGACTATGGCTACACCTTC. Its protein product is CASRPPGADYGYTF.

The V gene is TRBV7-3, the J gene TRBJ1-2; 7 bases are a match to TRBD1. Germline V lookup: CDR1 SGHTA, CDR2 FQGTGA. V gave up 5 bases and J gave up 1 base; unmatched junction bases: 13. The CDR3 sequence is 17 residues long. CDR3 coding DNA: TGTGCCAGCAGCCGGGACAGCCTAGCTCCTTTTAACTATGGCTACACCTTC. This gives the protein CASSRDSLAPFNYGYTF.

The J gene is TRBJ1-4, the V gene TRBV7-2, with 9 bases fitting TRBD1. The CDR3 spans 15 residues. CDR1 and CDR2 from the germline V gene are SGHTA and FQGNSA. Unmatched junction bases numbered 9, after V lost 5 bases and J lost 8 bases. CDR3 protein: CASSAVQGAWEKLFF. The CDR3 nucleotides are TGTGCCAGCAGCGCCGTACAGGGGGCCTGGGAAAAACTGTTTTTT.

The table lists this clonotype with a few counts. The CDR3 DNA sequence: TGTGCCAGCAGCTTTCCGGGATACGAGCAGTACTTC. Its protein is CASSFPGYEQYF. The chain combines TRBV5-6 with TRBJ2-7; possibly TRBD2 for D (5 bases). CDR1 SGHDT and CDR2 YYEEEE come from the germline V gene. This CDR3 spans 12 amino acids. With 2 bases removed from V and 4 bases from J, the gap between germline ends came to 7 bases. The whole variable domain, remainder taken from reference TRBV5-6 and TRBJ2-7, is DAGVTQSPTHLIKTRGQQVTLRCSPKSGHDTVSWYQQALGQGPQFIFQYYEEEERQRGNFPDRFSGHQFPNYSSELNVNALLLGDSALYLCASSFPGYEQYFGPGTRLTVT.

J is TRBJ2-7 and V is TRBV5-1; a weak D match, TRBD1 (6 bases). The length of the CDR3 is 14 residues. Trimming left V 2 bases short and J 0 bases short, with 9 bases between. Germline V lookup: CDR1 SGHRS, CDR2 YFSETQ. The DNA for the CDR3 is TGCGCCAGCAGCTTTCAGGGGAGCTCCTACGAGCAGTACTTC. Translated, it gives CASSFQGSSYEQYF.

A note on this clonotype: The junction does not match germline at one end; this may be a read error. CDR3 sequence reads: CASSLLSGGQTEVFF. The CDR3, as DNA: TGTGCCAGCAGCTTACTTTCTGGGGGACAGACTGAAGTTTTCTTT. The chain employs TRBV7-6 and TRBJ1-1; the match to TRBD1 covers 7 bases. CDR1 SGHVS and CDR2 FNYEAQ come from the germline V gene. The CDR3 totals 15 residues. Complete variable domain (other parts from reference TRBV7-6 and TRBJ1-1): GAGVSQSPRYKVTKRGQDVALRCDPISGHVSLYWYRQALGQGPEFLTYFNYEAQQDKSGLPNDRFSAERPEGSISTLTIQRTEQRDSAMYRCASSLLSGGQTEVFFGQGTRLTVV.

The V gene is TRBV6-4, the J gene TRBJ2-7; TRBD2 is a possible D gene (6 bases). The V end lost 3 bases, the J end lost 3 bases, and 15 bases lay between the germline ends. CDR1 and CDR2 (germline): MRHNA, SNTAGT. The CDR3 spans 15 residues. The CDR3 protein is CASSDTEGLLYEQYF. The CDR3 coding sequence is TGTGCCAGCAGTGATACCGAGGGACTCCTCTACGAGCAGTACTTC.

This chain uses TRBV18 with TRBJ2-1, with TRBD1 identical over 8 bases. V was clipped by 6 bases and J by 13 bases; unmatched bases: 20. Germline CDR1 is KGHSH and CDR2 is LQKENI. CDR3 length: 16 amino acids. The CDR3 reads CASSRQGPSDKRSQFF. The DNA for the CDR3 is TGTGCCAGCTCCCGACAGGGGCCCTCCGATAAAAGGTCTCAGTTCTTC.

This chain connects TRBV20-1 to TRBJ2-1, with D perhaps matching TRBD2 (5 bases). CDR1 is DFQATT, CDR2 SNEGSKA, per germline (reference sequence). The CDR3 has 13 amino acids. The V and J ends lost 2 bases and 7 bases respectively, with 12 bases between them. In DNA form, the CDR3 reads TGCAGTGCTAGATGGCCTAGCTGGAATGAGCAGTTCTTC. This codes for CSARWPSWNEQFF.

The chain employs TRBV5-4 and TRBJ2-2; 8 bases are shared with TRBD1. The CDR3 has 15 amino acids. After removal of 4 bases from V and 0 bases from J, the junction contained 2 bases not matched to a gene. Germline loops: CDR1 SGHNT, CDR2 YYREEE (reference sequence). The DNA of the CDR3 is TGTGCCAGCAGCACGGGACAGGCGAACACCGGGGAGCTGTTTTTT. Amino acids: CASSTGQANTGELFF.

The gene calls are TRBV19 and TRBJ1-2; D is unresolved. Trimming shortened V by 10 bases and J by 4 bases, and 16 bases separated the two germline ends. The CDR3 consists of 13 residues. Per germline, CDR1 LNHDA and CDR2 SQIVND (reference sequence). CDR3 region: CATQSGPGYGYTF. Written as DNA, the CDR3 is TGTGCCACCCAAAGCGGTCCAGGCTATGGCTACACCTTC.

This chain connects TRBV3-1 to TRBJ1-1; D is perhaps TRBD1 (5 bases). Trimming left V 4 bases short and J 4 bases short, with 19 bases between. The CDR3 runs 16 residues. Germline V gene lookup returns CDR1 LGHDT and CDR2 YNNKEL (reference sequence). The CDR3 DNA reads TGTGCCAGCAGCCGAGAAGGGGCGGGGCTTGGCACTGAAGCTTTCTTT. Translating it yields CASSREGAGLGTEAFF. The entire variable domain, with the rest obtained from reference TRBV3-1 and TRBJ1-1, is as follows: DTAVSQTPKYLVTQMGNDKSIKCEQNLGHDTMYWYKQDSKKFLKIMFSYNNKELIINETVPNRFSPKSPDKAHLNLHINSLELGDSAVYFCASSREGAGLGTEAFFGQGTRLTVV.

The chain uses TRBV30 and TRBJ1-2, with 8 bases that match TRBD1. CDR1 is GTSNPN, CDR2 SVGIG, per germline (reference sequence). This CDR3 region has 14 residues. Unmatched junction bases numbered 0, after V lost 0 bases and J lost 0 bases. The CDR3 is CAWSVTGANYGYTF. The CDR3, as DNA: TGTGCCTGGAGTGTGACAGGGGCTAACTATGGCTACACCTTC. The full variable domain, with the rest looked up from reference TRBV30 and TRBJ1-2, is SQTIHQWPATLVQPVGSPLSLECTVEGTSNPNLYWYRQAAGRGLQLLFYSVGIGQISSEVPQNLSASRPQDRQFILSSKKLLLSDSGFYLCAWSVTGANYGYTFGSGTRLTVV.

This chain connects TRBV6-5 to TRBJ2-2, with a weak D call TRBD1 (6 bases). V was pared by 2 bases and J by 2 bases, with 9 bases between. Germline-derived CDR1 and CDR2 are MNHEY and SVGAGI. CDR3 length: 15 amino acids. CDR3 sequence reads: CASSYGTHNTGELFF. The CDR3 DNA follows: TGTGCCAGCAGTTACGGGACACATAACACCGGGGAGCTGTTTTTT.

This chain uses TRBV6-5 with TRBJ1-2; no firm D call. Deletions cut 7 bases from V and 4 bases from J, with 13 bases between. Per the germline V gene, CDR1 is MNHEY and CDR2 is SVGAGI. This CDR3 has 13 residues. In DNA, the CDR3 is TGTGCCAGCAAAGGTTCGGCAGCCTATGGCTACACCTTC. As protein: CASKGSAAYGYTF.

The gene calls are TRBV6-5 and TRBJ2-3; the D gene could be TRBD1 or TRBD2 (5 bases each). Deletions cut 6 bases from V and 4 bases from J, with 14 bases between. This CDR3 region has 14 residues. Germline-derived CDR1 and CDR2 are MNHEY and SVGAGI. CDR3 protein: CASSWDRVADTQYF. DNA of the CDR3: TGTGCCAGCAGCTGGGACCGGGTCGCAGATACGCAGTATTTT.

The gene calls are TRBV7-2 and TRBJ2-7; D tentatively reads TRBD1 or TRBD2 (5 bases each). V lost 11 bases and J 7 bases, leaving 21 bases between the germline ends. In germline, CDR1 is SGHTA, CDR2 FQGNSA. The CDR3 extends over 13 amino acids. The CDR3 reads CACLGPNLREQYF. The CDR3 nucleotides read TGTGCCTGCCTGGGACCGAATCTACGAGAGCAGTACTTC. Together with reference TRBV7-2 and TRBJ2-7, the CDR3 gives the full variable domain: GAGVSQSPSNKVTEKGKDVELRCDPISGHTALYWYRQSLGQGLEFLIYFQGNSAPDKSGLPSDRFSAERTGGSVSTLTIQRTQQEDSAVYLCACLGPNLREQYFGPGTRLTVT.

The chain couples TRBV6-5 to TRBJ1-1; 8 nucleotides align to TRBD1. CDR1 and CDR2 from the germline V gene are MNHEY and SVGAGI. The CDR3 is 12 residues long. After removal of 4 bases from V and 8 bases from J, the junction contained 3 bases not matched to a gene. CDR3 amino acids: CASSSGTGEAFF. The CDR3 DNA reads as TGTGCCAGCAGTTCCGGGACAGGAGAAGCTTTCTTT.

This chain uses TRBV6-1 with TRBJ2-7; 11 bases are shared with TRBD1. The germline gives CDR1 MNHNS, CDR2 SASEGT. The CDR3 runs 16 residues. The V gene end was trimmed by 4 bases and the J gene end by 3 bases; junction bases not matched to a gene: 8. The CDR3 DNA sequence: TGTGCCAGCAGTGCCAGTCTCGGGACAGGGGGCTACGAGCAGTACTTC. Amino acids: CASSASLGTGGYEQYF.

The rearrangement joins TRBV30 to TRBJ2-7; TRBD1 matches 7 bases. Per the germline V gene, CDR1 is GTSNPN and CDR2 is SVGIG (reference sequence). Trimming at V came to 3 bases and at J to 12 bases, leaving 11 bases not matched to a gene. This CDR3 is 12 amino acids long. CDR3 nucleotides: TGTGCCTGGAGGGCTACAGGGGCCTACTGGTACTTC. Translation gives CAWRATGAYWYF.

The chain carries TRBV30 and TRBJ2-5; D unclear. The germline gives CDR1 GTSNPN, CDR2 SVGIG (reference sequence). Trimming left V 0 bases short and J 8 bases short, with 7 bases between. The CDR3 spans 11 residues. This CDR3 reads CAWSVSNTQYF. CDR3 DNA: TGTGCCTGGAGTGTATCCAATACCCAGTACTTC.

This CDR3 is CASSHIGGRSSYNEQFF. The CDR3 region has the DNA TGCGCCAGCAGCCATATAGGGGGAAGGAGCTCCTACAATGAGCAGTTCTTC. This sequence joins TRBV5-1 and TRBJ2-1; TRBD1 is a possible D gene (6 bases). Germline CDR1 reads SGHRS; CDR2 reads YFSETQ. This CDR3 region has 17 residues. V was cut by 4 bases and J by 0 bases, with 17 bases left in between.